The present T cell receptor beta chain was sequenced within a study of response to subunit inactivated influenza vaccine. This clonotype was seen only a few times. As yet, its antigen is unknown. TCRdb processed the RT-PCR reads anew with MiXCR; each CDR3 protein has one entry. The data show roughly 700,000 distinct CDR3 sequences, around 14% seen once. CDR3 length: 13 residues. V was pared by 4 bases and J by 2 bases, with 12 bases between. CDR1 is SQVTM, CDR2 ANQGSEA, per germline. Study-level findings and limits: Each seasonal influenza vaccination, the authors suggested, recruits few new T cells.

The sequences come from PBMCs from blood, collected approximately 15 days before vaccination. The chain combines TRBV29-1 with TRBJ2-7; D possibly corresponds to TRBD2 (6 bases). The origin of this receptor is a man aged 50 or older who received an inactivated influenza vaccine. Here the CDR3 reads CSVGGTVTYEQYF. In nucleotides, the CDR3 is TGCAGCGTTGGCGGGACGGTTACCTACGAGCAGTACTTC.